The TCR beta chain described here comes from a study of T-cell reconstitution after alpha-beta-depleted transplantation in children. A TCRbeta library incorporating unique molecular identifiers was prepared. TCRdb reprocessed the PCR reads via MiXCR and lists one record per CDR3 protein. This sample has approximately 980,000 distinct CDR3 sequences, with about 30% found just once. This CDR3 comprises 16 residues. Trimming shortened V by 2 bases and J by 0 bases, and 13 bases separated the two germline ends. CDR1 is LGHNT, CDR2 FRNRAP, per germline. Study observations and caveats: About two months after transplant, alpha-beta T cells reportedly came from several hundred expanded graft clones.

This clonotype was observed a handful of times. Its antigen is not identified. This specimen consisted of PBMCs, mostly from graft donor cells, obtained 360 days after TCRalphabeta/CD19-depleted stem cell transplant. The chain carries TRBV12-5 and TRBJ2-5; D is unresolved. The receptor was derived from a boy in the first two years of life who had a stem cell transplant for SCID, so the T cells may come from the graft donor. This chain's CDR3 is CASGLISYGDQETQYF. The CDR3 DNA reads TGTGCTAGTGGTTTGATTTCGTACGGTGACCAAGAGACCCAGTACTTC.